The rows below give T cell receptor beta chains drawn from one sample of a study of T cell responses to AZD1222 COVID-19 vaccine. Profiled with immunoSEQ multiplex PCR; TCRdb holds only in-frame clones, not every one. Here the sample spans some 99,000 clones, about 89% being singletons. Here the sequenced sample was peripheral blood, taken 28 days after the second AZD1222 dose. Receptors were obtained from an adult who received the AZD1222 COVID-19 vaccine. CDR3s include the opening cysteine and the closing phenylalanine or tryptophan.

V,J,CDR3
TRBV10-2,TRBJ2-1,CASSEREEMDEQFF
TRBV6-2/TRBV6-3,TRBJ2-1,CASSRTVQGAYNEQFF
TRBV3-1/TRBV3-2,TRBJ1-4,CASSQDSLEKLFF
TRBV30,TRBJ1-4,CAWTSGTNEKLFF
TRBV4-1,TRBJ1-3,CASSPLNLDSGNTIYF
TRBV27,TRBJ2-7,CASSLGGQGASYEQYF
TRBV7-9,TRBJ1-2,CASSPEGGFGGYTF
TRBV2,TRBJ2-4,CASSERGTDNYIQYF
TRBV18,TRBJ1-4,CASSPEVQRKDGSNEKLFF
TRBV12-3/TRBV12-4,TRBJ1-2,CASSLGPLYGYTF
TRBV27,TRBJ2-7,CASSLSTGGYEQYF
TRBV7-3,TRBJ2-5,CASSLIAGGSETQYF
TRBV7-2,TRBJ2-7,CASSFTGTPYEQYF
TRBV19,TRBJ2-2,CASIPAGVPRELFF
TRBV6-5,TRBJ2-7,CASIGRGRYEQYF
TRBV28,TRBJ2-7,CASMTGTSTHEQYF
TRBV30,TRBJ1-1,CAWSVWTGGNTEAFF
TRBV18,TRBJ2-1,CASSPTSGGAYNEQFF
TRBV2,TRBJ1-1,CASSEEGRKLTEAFF
TRBV11-2,TRBJ1-2,CASSLAGTGVGGYTF
TRBV18,TRBJ2-1,CASSPPGTSGYNEQFF
TRBV10-3,TRBJ2-6,CAILRSGANVLTF
TRBV7-2,TRBJ1-3,CASSSFSGNTIYF
TRBV7-2,TRBJ1-5,CASNQGAGNQPQHF
TRBV2,TRBJ1-5,CASSAGDRNQPQHF
TRBV5-1,TRBJ1-4,CASSTAPGNEKLFF
TRBV29-1,TRBJ2-2,CSVEDWHRDDNTGELFF
TRBV12-3/TRBV12-4,TRBJ1-2,CASSFGDGYGYTF
TRBV19,TRBJ1-5,CASSKGIEKSNQPQHF
TRBV30,TRBJ1-6,CAWNQGFYSPLHF
TRBV6-5,TRBJ2-7,CASSYRLSYEQYF
TRBV7-3,TRBJ2-1,CASSLMGGGSSYNEQFF
TRBV7-3,TRBJ1-3,CASSLMPRSGNTIYF
TRBV24-1,TRBJ2-1,CATSWTGGENEQFF
TRBV6-4,TRBJ2-1,CASSGGTGSYEQFF
TRBV23-1,TRBJ1-4,CASSQLSGRLNEKLFF
TRBV21-1,TRBJ1-4,CASSKRRGWKLFF
TRBV29-1,TRBJ2-3,CSGRGQSTDTQYF
TRBV6-6,TRBJ1-1,CASRPRQGTLNTEAFF
TRBV27,TRBJ1-5,CASSLNRAQPQHF
TRBV3-1/TRBV3-2,TRBJ2-7,CASSLLRTGNYEQYF
TRBV20-1,TRBJ2-6,CSASGMKYSGANVLTF
TRBV7-8,TRBJ2-7,CASSLDLGGIYEQYF
TRBV28,TRBJ2-7,CASSRRDRVNEQYF
TRBV7-9,TRBJ2-7,CASSPDTYEQYF